This entry describes one TCR beta chain. The antigen remains undetermined. From roughly 0.4 ug of RNA, a library with molecular barcoded alpha/delta and beta/gamma adaptors was made. TCRdb reprocessed the reads with MiXCR, giving one entry per CDR3 protein. This sample yields approximately 65,000 distinct CDR3 sequences, of which 14% are seen a single time; approximately 47% belongs to the top ten. These data come from a study of read filtering for tumor transcriptome and immune sequencing. As for the study in general: Revised staging placed fewer than ten patients in R-ISS I, around 15 in II, over 5 in III. DNase treatment preceded whole-transcriptome library preparation. Findings and limits, study-wide: This fraction held mixed bone marrow immune cells after CD138-negative sorting. In IR-seq, single-read clonotypes were roughly 80% of clonotypes but approximately 3.5% of reads.

The TCR was taken from a donor at least 40 years old with multiple myeloma. Sequencing used a population of CD138-negative cells sorted from bone marrow.

The CDR3, as DNA: TGCGCCAGCAGCCAAGAAACTAGCGGGAGTCTAAATGGGCTGTTCTTC. This translates into CASSQETSGSLNGLFF. The chain combines TRBV4-3 with TRBJ2-1, with TRBD2 matching 11 bases. The CDR3 has 16 amino acids. Germline CDR1 and CDR2: LGHNA and YSLEER. V lost 0 bases to trimming and J lost 15 bases; unmatched junction nucleotides: 13.